The 17 T cell receptor beta chains listed next were all sequenced from one sample in a study of CD4+ T cells in melanoma. Profiling relied on immunoSEQ multiplex PCR, and the TCRdb table lists in-frame clones only, not all of them. The table records about 120,000 clones, approximately 90% of them present only once. The sequenced sample was peripheral blood. The receptors derive from a human donor with melanoma.

The V call is TRBV11-3, the J call TRBJ2-2; a weak D match, TRBD2 (7 bases). The length of the CDR3 is 14 residues. Germline CDR1 is SGHNT and CDR2 is YENEEA. V was clipped by 4 bases and J by 3 bases, with 9 bases between them. Here the CDR3 reads CASSWGGHTGELFF. Written as DNA, the CDR3 is TGTGCCAGCAGCTGGGGGGGGCACACCGGGGAGCTGTTTTTT.

This sequence joins TRBV29-1 and TRBJ2-7, with TRBD1 matching 7 bases. From germline, CDR1 is SQVTM and CDR2 ANQGSEA. V dropped 6 bases and J dropped 3; count of bases not matched to a gene: 5. The CDR3 is made up of 12 amino acids. The CDR3 sequence: CSVPGQFYEQYF. In nucleotides, the CDR3 is TGCAGCGTACCGGGACAGTTCTACGAGCAGTACTTC.

The chain uses TRBV28 and TRBJ2-1; TRBD1 or TRBD2 may be the D gene (6 bases each). CDR1 is MDHEN, CDR2 SYDVKM, per germline. There are 15 residues in the CDR3. The germline V and J ends were trimmed by 3 bases and 5 bases, with 14 bases remaining between them. CDR3 bases: TGTGCCAGCAGTTTGGGGGGCCAGGGAAACAATGAGCAGTTCTTC. It translates to CASSLGGQGNNEQFF.

The chain uses TRBV10-2 and TRBJ1-1; D not resolved. The V end was cut by 5 bases, the J end by 9 bases, with 10 bases between. There are 11 residues in the CDR3. Germline assignment: CDR1 WSHSY and CDR2 SAAADI. CDR3 sequence: CASSSSGKAFF. CDR3 nucleotide sequence: TGCGCCAGCAGTTCCTCCGGGAAAGCTTTCTTT.

This chain connects TRBV5-4 to TRBJ2-3; unclear D gene. This CDR3 contains 14 residues. V was cut by 0 bases and J by 4 bases, with 9 bases left in between. CDR1 is SGHNT, CDR2 YYREEE, per germline (reference sequence). CDR3 DNA: TGTGCCAGCAGCTTGGCCGAGTTCCCAGATACGCAGTATTTT. As protein: CASSLAEFPDTQYF.

The V gene is TRBV10-3, the J gene TRBJ2-5, with unresolved D. This CDR3 contains 13 residues. V lost 2 bases to trimming and J lost 5 bases, with 9 bases between them. From germline, CDR1 is ENHRY and CDR2 SYGVKD. This CDR3 reads CAISEPERETQYF. In DNA form, the CDR3 reads TGTGCCATCAGTGAGCCCGAGAGGGAGACCCAGTACTTC.

This sequence joins TRBV7-2 and TRBJ1-5; D uncertain. In germline, CDR1 is SGHTA, CDR2 FQGNSA. CDR3 length: 13 amino acids. V lost 1 base to trimming and J lost 7 bases, with 8 bases between them. Written as DNA, the CDR3 is TGTGCCAGCAGCTTAGGGTGGGTCCAGCCCCAGCATTTT. Translation: CASSLGWVQPQHF.

V is TRBV19 and J is TRBJ1-1, with D tentatively TRBD1 (5 bases). Germline V gene data show CDR1 as LNHDA and CDR2 as SQIVND (reference sequence). The CDR3 runs to 14 residues. Trimming left V 5 bases short and J 1 base short, with 11 bases between. As DNA, the CDR3 is TGTGCCAGTAGTTACCCAGGGAAGAACACTGAAGCTTTCTTT. Amino acid sequence: CASSYPGKNTEAFF.

The chain joins TRBV5-1 to TRBJ2-5; the match to TRBD1 covers 9 bases. Germline V gene data show CDR1 as SGHRS and CDR2 as YFSETQ. This CDR3 contains 16 residues. V gave up 0 bases and J gave up 4 bases; unmatched junction bases: 7. DNA of the CDR3: TGCGCCAGCAGCTTGGTCGGGACAGGGTCGGGAGAGACCCAGTACTTC. Translating gives CASSLVGTGSGETQYF. Drawing the rest from reference TRBV5-1 and TRBJ2-5, the complete variable domain is KAGVTQTPRYLIKTRGQQVTLSCSPISGHRSVSWYQQTPGQGLQFLFEYFSETQRNKGNFPGRFSGRQFSNSRSEMNVSTLELGDSALYLCASSLVGTGSGETQYFGPGTRLLVL.

The V and J genes are TRBV25-1 and TRBJ2-7; weak D call: TRBD1 (5 bases). Germline lookup yields CDR1 MGHDK and CDR2 SYGVNS. Trimming took 2 bases from V and 4 from J, leaving 15 bases between them. The CDR3 runs 15 residues. The chain's CDR3 is CASSERAGKLYEQYF. The CDR3 DNA is TGTGCCAGCAGTGAACGTGCAGGGAAGTTATACGAGCAGTACTTC.

This sequence joins TRBV28 and TRBJ2-5; TRBD2 is a possible D gene (7 bases). This CDR3 contains 18 residues. Germline V gene data show CDR1 as MDHEN and CDR2 as SYDVKM. The V gene lost 2 bases and the J gene lost 6 bases, with 25 bases spanning the gap. In DNA form, the CDR3 reads TGTGCCAGCAGTTTAGGGAGGGAAGGAGGGGGGAATTGGAAGACCCAGTACTTC. The encoded protein is CASSLGREGGGNWKTQYF.

This sequence joins TRBV7-2 and TRBJ2-2; D may be TRBD1 (6 bases). In germline, CDR1 is SGHTA, CDR2 FQGNSA. The V end was cut by 5 bases, the J end by 5 bases, with 18 bases between. This CDR3 contains 16 residues. The CDR3 sequence: CASSPPGHRATGELFF. The CDR3, as DNA: TGTGCCAGCAGCCCACCCGGCCACAGGGCTACCGGGGAGCTGTTTTTT.

This chain connects TRBV4-3 to TRBJ1-2; the match to TRBD1 covers 9 bases. Germline-derived CDR1 and CDR2 are LGHNA and YSLEER. The V segment lost 6 bases and the J segment 6 bases; nucleotides outside the gene matches: 8. CDR3 length: 14 residues. CDR3 in amino acids: CASSQITGGDGYTF. CDR3 nucleotides: TGCGCCAGCAGTCAAATAACAGGGGGCGATGGCTACACCTTC.

This CDR3 is CASSIRTSGPQGQYF. The CDR3 DNA follows: TGTGCCAGCAGTATCCGGACTAGTGGACCCCAGGGCCAGTACTTC. The chain has TRBV28 and TRBJ2-5; 7 bases agree with TRBD2. Germline trimming cut 5 bases from V and 10 bases from J; bases unmatched to any gene: 16. This CDR3 spans 15 amino acids. CDR1 and CDR2 (germline): MDHEN, SYDVKM.

The V and J genes are TRBV7-9 and TRBJ2-1, with TRBD2 as a possible D gene (5 bases). CDR1 is SEHNR and CDR2 is FQNEAQ in the germline V gene (reference sequence). This CDR3 is built from 17 residues. V was clipped by 6 bases and J by 0 bases, with 18 bases between them. The CDR3 coding sequence is TGTGCCAGCAGGAAAGGGCTAGCCGAGAGCTCCTACAATGAGCAGTTCTTC. Protein: CASRKGLAESSYNEQFF. Full variable domain (outside the CDR3, taken from reference TRBV7-9 and TRBJ2-1): DTGVSQNPRHKITKRGQNVTFRCDPISEHNRLYWYRQTLGQGPEFLTYFQNEAQLEKSRLLSDRFSAERPKGSFSTLEIQRTEQGDSAMYLCASRKGLAESSYNEQFFGPGTRLTVL.

This chain joins TRBV7-8 and TRBJ1-5, with a weak D call TRBD1 (6 bases). The CDR3 loop spans 12 amino acids. The V end lost 4 bases, the J end lost 7 bases, and 8 bases lay between the germline ends. Germline values: CDR1 SGHVS, CDR2 FQNEAQ. CDR3 bases: TGTGCCAGCAGCTCGGGGGGCCAGCCCCAGCATTTT. This codes for CASSSGGQPQHF.

This chain links TRBV13 with TRBJ2-5; TRBD2 matches at 10 bases. CDR3 length equals 15 residues. The V gene's germline CDR1 is PRHDT and CDR2 FYEKMQ (reference sequence). The V segment lost 5 bases and the J segment 1 base; nucleotides outside the gene matches: 4. For the CDR3, the DNA is TGTGCCAGCAGCCCCGAGCGGGAGGGCCAAGAGACCCAGTACTTC. Protein product: CASSPEREGQETQYF.